This TCR beta chain was captured in a study of shared clonotypes between healthy human individuals. Repertoires were generated with immunoSEQ multiplex PCR, while TCRdb's copy carries only in-frame clones and drops some. The sample carries hundreds of thousands of clones, approximately 96% recorded once. The study, taken as a whole, reports: Clonotypes that were shared across a handful of donors made up around 5% of naive CD4 clonotypes. Among non-shared clonotypes, generation probabilities were lower than among those shared by all four donors.

Trimming took 1 base from V and 6 from J; bases not matched to a gene: 9. This CDR3 has 16 amino acids. Germline V lookup: CDR1 SGHVS, CDR2 FNYEAQ. As regards this clone: Its antigen is not known.

Only CD45RO-negative cells positively selected for CCR7 counted as naive CD8 cells, so terminally differentiated effector memory CD45RA+ cells were excluded. The sequenced material came from naive CD8+ T cells sorted from blood. This sequence joins TRBV7-6 and TRBJ2-1, with TRBD2 identical over 7 bases. The clonotype was recovered from a man aged 25 to 40 in good health. CDR3 protein: CASSLGYAGEGNEQFF. The CDR3 DNA sequence: TGTGCCAGCAGCTTAGGATACGCGGGAGAGGGCAATGAGCAGTTCTTC.